The present TCR beta chain was sequenced within a study of response to subunit inactivated influenza vaccine. In the case of this clonotype: Its antigen remains unidentified.

MiXCR, applied by TCRdb to the RT-PCR reads, yields one record per CDR3 protein. The data show over 750,000 distinct CDR3 sequences, around 21% seen once. Overall study findings and caveats: Authors suggested seasonal influenza vaccinations each recruit few new T cells.

Per germline, CDR1 SGHAT and CDR2 FQNNGV. V was pared by 4 bases and J by 7 bases, with 10 bases between. The CDR3 spans 13 residues. The chain couples TRBV11-2 to TRBJ2-2, with TRBD2 as a possible D gene (6 bases). This sequence was found in a man in his forties or fifties who received an inactivated influenza vaccine. The sequencing used PBMCs from blood, collected about 5 days after vaccination. CDR3 protein: CASSYHGGGELFF. CDR3 in DNA: TGTGCCAGCAGCTACCACGGGGGCGGGGAGCTGTTTTTT.